This T cell receptor beta chain was captured by sequencing in a study of blood T cell repertoires in COVID-19. Study-wide background: Collection of acute and convalescent COVID-19 samples took place in the United States, Italy and Spain.

Repertoires were generated with immunoSEQ multiplex PCR, while TCRdb's copy carries only in-frame clones and drops some. The repertoire holds 310,000 or so clones, with roughly 90% as singletons. The cohort comprised adults aged 18 to 89 years residing in 20 to 30 US areas. Cohort placement rested on clinical history that participants reported themselves. The CDR3 extends over 14 amino acids. The ends were cut back, 3 bases at V and 2 bases at J, with 12 bases in the middle. The germline CDR1 and CDR2 sequences are SQVTM and ANQGSEA. The chain couples TRBV29-1 to TRBJ2-3; maybe TRBD1 (5 bases). The clonotype was recovered from a woman aged 18-29 years with acute COVID-19. The sequenced sample was PBMCs or T cells enriched from blood (not recorded which). The CDR3, as DNA: TGCAGCGTTGATATCGGCAGGGCCACAGATACGCAGTATTTT. Residues: CSVDIGRATDTQYF.